The 31 T cell receptor beta chains reported below all come from one sample, sequenced in a study of cytomegalovirus exposure and HLA in healthy donors. PCR involved 60 Vbeta and 13 Jbeta primers. Produced via immunoSEQ multiplex PCR; TCRdb's table is partial and in-frame only. The table shows tens of thousands of clones, with around 72% occurring only once. Sequenced input: PBMCs. All receptors come from a woman aged 45-65 years in good health and CMV-seropositive.

V and J are TRBV6-5 and TRBJ2-5, with D possibly being TRBD1 (5 bases). The V end lost 0 bases, the J end lost 5 bases, and 13 bases lay between the germline ends. The CDR3 runs 15 residues. Germline V gene sequence: CDR1 MNHEY, CDR2 SVGAGI. The CDR3 DNA reads as TGTGCCAGCAGTTACTCTTCAGGGATAGTGGAGACCCAGTACTTC. Translating gives CASSYSSGIVETQYF.

V usage is TRBV28 and J usage is TRBJ1-6; 9 nucleotides line up with TRBD1. The ends lost 8 bases at V and 9 bases at J; junction bases unmatched: 5. This CDR3 has 13 residues. Germline V lookup: CDR1 MDHEN, CDR2 SYDVKM. This CDR3 reads CASRGQGGSPLHF. The CDR3 nucleotides read TGTGCCAGCCGGGGACAGGGTGGTTCACCCCTCCACTTT.

This CDR3 is CSVAGLAGGEQYF. The CDR3 bases are TGCAGCGTTGCTGGTCTAGCGGGGGGCGAGCAGTACTTC. The chain combines TRBV29-1 with TRBJ2-7; 11 nucleotides line up with TRBD2. Looked up from germline, CDR1 is SQVTM and CDR2 is ANQGSEA. The CDR3 has 13 residues. Germline trimming cut 4 bases from V and 6 bases from J; bases unmatched to any gene: 5.

The V call is TRBV27, the J call TRBJ1-1, with 8 positions matching TRBD1. Germline V lookup: CDR1 MNHEY, CDR2 SMNVEV (reference sequence). Trimming took 6 bases from V and 7 from J; bases not matched to a gene: 7. This CDR3 region has 13 residues. DNA for the CDR3: TGTGCCAGCAGCTCCTTCGGACAGGGTGAAGCTTTCTTT. This sequence encodes CASSSFGQGEAFF.

The rearrangement links TRBV6-1 to TRBJ1-3; D may be TRBD1 (6 bases). V lost 3 bases, J lost 2 bases, and 14 bases lay in between. CDR1 is MNHNS, CDR2 SASEGT, per germline. The CDR3 loop spans 16 amino acids. Written as DNA, the CDR3 is TGTGCCAGCAGTGACGGCGTCAGGGGCGCTGGAAACACCATATATTTT. This codes for CASSDGVRGAGNTIYF.

The chain uses TRBV5-4 and TRBJ1-1; D ambiguous. This CDR3 contains 12 residues. V gave up 0 bases and J gave up 8 bases, with 8 bases separating them. Germline V lookup: CDR1 SGHNT, CDR2 YYREEE (reference sequence). The CDR3 DNA follows: TGTGCCAGCAGCTTGGTGGCGGGAGAAGCTTTCTTT. This translates into CASSLVAGEAFF. Based on the CDR3 plus reference TRBV5-4 and TRBJ1-1, the full variable domain is ETGVTQSPTHLIKTRGQQVTLRCSSQSGHNTVSWYQQALGQGPQFIFQYYREEENGRGNFPPRFSGLQFPNYSSELNVNALELDDSALYLCASSLVAGEAFFGQGTRLTVV.

The chain has TRBV19 and TRBJ2-1, with D possibly TRBD2 on 6 matching bases. This CDR3 contains 15 residues. Trimming took off 5 bases at V and 4 bases at J, with 15 bases between the two ends. Looked up from germline, CDR1 is LNHDA and CDR2 is SQIVND (reference sequence). CDR3 residues: CASSPAGSAYNEQFF. CDR3 DNA sequence: TGTGCCAGTAGTCCGGCCGGGAGCGCGTACAATGAGCAGTTCTTC.

This clone occurred once. This sequence joins TRBV7-2 and TRBJ1-5, with TRBD1 as a possible D gene (6 bases). V lost 6 bases and J lost 6, with 15 bases in between. This CDR3 contains 14 residues. Per the germline V gene, CDR1 is SGHTA and CDR2 is FQGNSA. CDR3 loop: CASSRAGVSQPQHF. The CDR3 nucleotides read TGTGCCAGCAGTCGGGCAGGGGTAAGTCAGCCCCAGCATTTT.

V gene TRBV4-3 combines with J gene TRBJ1-6; D is possibly TRBD1 (5 bases). The CDR3 runs to 16 residues. The germline gives CDR1 LGHNA, CDR2 YSLEER. V was pared by 0 bases and J by 9 bases, with 15 bases between. The CDR3 protein is CASSQDGLGGGSPLHF. In DNA, the CDR3 is TGCGCCAGCAGCCAAGATGGTCTCGGGGGGGGTTCACCCCTCCACTTT.

This clone was seen a handful of times. V gene TRBV9 combines with J gene TRBJ1-3, with 9 bases aligning to TRBD1. Per germline, CDR1 SGDLS and CDR2 YYNGEE. This CDR3 comprises 13 residues. The junction had 1 base not matched to a gene; V was cut back by 2 bases and J by 7 bases. The CDR3 coding sequence is TGTGCCAGCAGCGTTACAGGGGGCAACACCATATATTTT. Translated: CASSVTGGNTIYF.

The V and J genes are TRBV4-3 and TRBJ2-7; D possibly corresponds to TRBD1 (6 bases). Trimming pared 0 bases from V and 1 base from J, leaving 10 bases between. Germline lookup yields CDR1 LGHNA and CDR2 YSLEER. The CDR3 sequence is 15 residues long. CDR3 protein: CASSQDGGRSYEQYF. The CDR3 region has the DNA TGCGCCAGCAGCCAAGATGGGGGCAGATCCTACGAGCAGTACTTC.

The chain employs TRBV19 and TRBJ1-1; unclear D gene. From germline, CDR1 is LNHDA and CDR2 SQIVND (reference sequence). Deletions cut 8 bases from V and 1 base from J, with 8 bases between. The CDR3 has 12 amino acids. CDR3 nucleotide sequence: TGTGCCAGTTCCCCTTGGAACACTGAAGCTTTCTTT. As protein: CASSPWNTEAFF.

This chain joins TRBV7-2 and TRBJ1-4; D is undetermined. Germline CDR1 reads SGHTA; CDR2 reads FQGNSA. V was shortened by 4 bases and J by 5 bases, with 5 bases between the two germline ends. CDR3 size: 12 residues. CDR3 nucleotides: TGTGCCAGCAGCTCCTCGAATGAAAAACTGTTTTTT. It yields the protein CASSSSNEKLFF. Looking up the rest from reference TRBV7-2 and TRBJ1-4 gives the full variable domain: GAGVSQSPSNKVTEKGKDVELRCDPISGHTALYWYRQSLGQGLEFLIYFQGNSAPDKSGLPSDRFSAERTGGSVSTLTIQRTQQEDSAVYLCASSSSNEKLFFGSGTQLSVL.

The chain is built from TRBV7-3 and TRBJ2-1, with 7 bases aligning to TRBD2. The CDR3 totals 15 residues. Germline V gene sequence: CDR1 SGHTA, CDR2 FQGTGA. The junction had 10 bases not matched to a gene; V was cut back by 5 bases and J by 6 bases. CDR3 DNA: TGTGCCAGCAGCCCCGGGGCGGGAGCGACCAATGAGCAGTTCTTC. Its translation: CASSPGAGATNEQFF.

The sample holds one count of this clone. The junction and the germline gene differ at one end; a read error may be behind it. This chain uses TRBV14 with TRBJ2-7, with D hard to call. Germline CDR1 SGHDN, CDR2 FVKESK. There are 13 residues in the CDR3. CDR3 amino acids: CASSQGSPAERYF. In DNA form, the CDR3 reads TGTGCCAGCAGCCAAGGCTCCCCTGCCGAGCGGTACTTC.

This clone was seen a single time. The chain joins TRBV9 to TRBJ2-7; TRBD1 is a possible D gene (5 bases). Germline V gene lookup returns CDR1 SGDLS and CDR2 YYNGEE. The CDR3 contains 16 residues. V lost 2 bases to trimming and J lost 3 bases, with 18 bases between them. CDR3 sequence (DNA): TGTGCCAGCAGCGTCGGAATTCAGGGTGGTTACTACGAGCAGTACTTC. Amino acids: CASSVGIQGGYYEQYF.

This clone occurred a few times. The V and J genes are TRBV6-1 and TRBJ2-7, with no clear D. CDR1 is MNHNS, CDR2 SASEGT, per germline. Trimming took 7 bases from V and 3 from J, leaving 19 bases between them. This CDR3 contains 15 residues. The CDR3 coding sequence is TGTGCCAGCAACTCGCCGCAGGTGTCCTACTACGAGCAGTACTTC. Protein product: CASNSPQVSYYEQYF.

The V and J genes are TRBV5-4 and TRBJ2-7; tentative D call: TRBD1 (5 bases). This CDR3 spans 13 amino acids. Between the trimmed V and J ends, which lost 4 bases and 6 bases, there was a span of 14 bases. CDR1 and CDR2 (germline): SGHNT, YYREEE (reference sequence). The CDR3 spells CASSGRSGSEQYF. Written as DNA, the CDR3 is TGTGCCAGCAGCGGACGCTCAGGGTCCGAGCAGTACTTC. The variable domain in full, completed from reference TRBV5-4 and TRBJ2-7, reads ETGVTQSPTHLIKTRGQQVTLRCSSQSGHNTVSWYQQALGQGPQFIFQYYREEENGRGNFPPRFSGLQFPNYSSELNVNALELDDSALYLCASSGRSGSEQYFGPGTRLTVT.

In this sample, this clone turned up a few times. J is TRBJ2-3 and V is TRBV2; 13 positions agree with TRBD2. V lost 5 bases and J lost 3; bases outside the gene matches: 2. CDR1 and CDR2 from the germline V gene are SNHLY and FYNNEI. CDR3 size: 15 residues. CDR3 region: CASSILAGGTDTQYF. The CDR3 DNA follows: TGTGCCAGCAGTATACTAGCGGGAGGGACAGATACGCAGTATTTT.

The gene calls are TRBV29-1 and TRBJ1-1; D is unclear. V shed 4 bases and J shed 9 bases, with 12 bases lying between them. Germline V gene data show CDR1 as SQVTM and CDR2 as ANQGSEA. This CDR3 spans 11 amino acids. The CDR3 coding sequence is TGCAGCGTTGTCGAGTGGACTCAAGCTTTCTTT. It yields the protein CSVVEWTQAFF.

The chain joins TRBV4-3 to TRBJ2-3; no clear D. Trimming cost V 5 bases and J 2 bases, with 8 bases left between them. The CDR3 sequence is 13 residues long. CDR1 is LGHNA and CDR2 is YSLEER in the germline V gene. This CDR3 is CASSEAHTDTQYF. The CDR3 coding sequence is TGCGCCAGCAGCGAGGCACACACAGATACGCAGTATTTT.

The chain has TRBV7-2 and TRBJ2-7; 10 bases are shared with TRBD1. The CDR3 runs to 16 residues. Per the germline V gene, CDR1 is SGHTA and CDR2 is FQGNSA. The V gene end was trimmed by 5 bases and the J gene end by 4 bases; junction bases not matched to a gene: 11. CDR3 loop: CASSPFPGQGRYEQYF. CDR3 in DNA: TGTGCCAGCAGCCCATTTCCGGGACAGGGGAGGTACGAGCAGTACTTC.

The chain couples TRBV21-1 to TRBJ2-7; the listed D gene, TRBD2, was not tested against the DNA. TRBV21-1 is an annotated pseudogene. The CDR3 totals 12 residues. The DNA of the CDR3 is TGTGCCAGCGGGCGGGAGGGTAGGGAGCAGTACTTC. This codes for CASGREGREQYF.

The chain employs TRBV4-2 and TRBJ2-3; 8 bases match TRBD2. From germline, CDR1 is LGHNA and CDR2 YNFKEQ. CDR3 length equals 16 residues. Trimming took 1 base from V and 4 from J; bases not matched to a gene: 7. CDR3 in amino acids: CASSQGRGGSADTQYF. CDR3 nucleotides: TGTGCCAGCAGCCAAGGTCGGGGGGGCTCGGCAGATACGCAGTATTTT.

The V and J genes are TRBV6-6 and TRBJ1-2; D gene uncertain. Germline-derived CDR1 and CDR2 are MNHNY and SVGAGI (reference sequence). V was trimmed by 10 bases and J by 5 bases, leaving 17 bases between them. The CDR3 length is 13 residues. CDR3 sequence: CATTGNGRYGYTF. CDR3 coding DNA: TGTGCCACCACGGGTAATGGAAGGTATGGCTACACCTTC.

This chain links TRBV6-6 with TRBJ2-1, with D unclear. The CDR3 is made up of 12 amino acids. The germline V gene encodes CDR1 MNHNY and CDR2 SVGAGI (reference sequence). Trimming took 0 bases from V and 8 from J, leaving 5 bases between them. CDR3: CASSYSADEQFF. CDR3 nucleotides: TGTGCCAGCAGTTACTCCGCAGATGAGCAGTTCTTC.

The chain joins TRBV5-1 to TRBJ2-7, with D perhaps matching TRBD1 (6 bases). Germline assignment: CDR1 SGHRS and CDR2 YFSETQ. With 1 base removed from V and 0 bases from J, the gap between germline ends came to 17 bases. CDR3 length: 17 residues. CDR3 sequence: CASSLFIPRGSSYEQYF. The CDR3 DNA is TGCGCCAGCAGCTTGTTTATACCCAGGGGAAGCTCCTACGAGCAGTACTTC.

The chain is built from TRBV7-3 and TRBJ2-7; 7 nucleotides line up with TRBD2. Germline CDR1 reads SGHTA; CDR2 reads FQGTGA. The CDR3 has 15 amino acids. Trimming took 2 bases from V and 2 from J; bases not matched to a gene: 6. CDR3 residues: CASSLGASGAYEQYF. DNA of the CDR3: TGTGCCAGCAGCTTAGGGGCTAGCGGAGCCTACGAGCAGTACTTC.

The chain carries TRBV11-2 and TRBJ2-7; possible D gene TRBD1, 6 bases. Germline V CDR1 and CDR2: SGHAT, FQNNGV. The ends were cut back, 5 bases at V and 3 bases at J, with 17 bases in the middle. This CDR3 comprises 15 residues. DNA of the CDR3: TGTGCCAGCAGCGCCGGGCAGGGGCCATACTACGAGCAGTACTTC. This codes for CASSAGQGPYYEQYF.

This chain joins TRBV6-6 and TRBJ2-7; TRBD2 agrees at 11 bases. The junction had 6 bases not matched to a gene; V was cut back by 2 bases and J by 3 bases. This CDR3 comprises 16 residues. Germline CDR1 reads MNHNY; CDR2 reads SVGAGI (reference sequence). CDR3 sequence (DNA): TGTGCCAGCAGTTACCGGGCTAGCGGGGGGCTCTACGAGCAGTACTTC. Its translation is CASSYRASGGLYEQYF.

This clone was seen a few times. The chain links TRBV9 to TRBJ1-4; D might be TRBD1 (5 bases). Germline CDR1 and CDR2: SGDLS and YYNGEE. Trimming shortened V by 1 base and J by 5 bases, and 12 bases separated the two germline ends. CDR3 size: 15 residues. CDR3 in DNA: TGTGCCAGCAGCGTACAGGGCGTGGGGAATGAAAAACTGTTTTTT. Protein: CASSVQGVGNEKLFF.